This is a list of T cell receptor beta chains from one sample in a study of T cells in Graves' hyperthyroidism and ophthalmopathy. From the multiplex PCR reads, TCRdb called clonotypes with MiXCR, one entry per CDR3 protein. The repertoire holds around 520,000 distinct CDR3 sequences, approximately 25% seen once, with 11% in the top ten. Input material: blood. The receptors come from a woman aged 25 to 39 with Graves' ophthalmopathy. Each CDR3 is given with its conserved first and last residue. The D gene is left open where the match is weak. Some rows have no size entry. The others give once, few or many, or a class for an expanded clone.

D gene: -
V gene: TRBV12-3/TRBV12-4
J gene: TRBJ1-2
clone size: many
CDR3 DNA: TGTGCCAGCAGTTTCTTAGACAGTTATGGCTACACCTTC
CDR3 protein: CASSFLDSYGYTF

D gene: -
V gene: TRBV3-1
J gene: TRBJ2-5
clone size: many
CDR3 DNA: TGTGCCAGCAGCCAAGGCACAGTCACCACTCAAGAGACCCAGTACTTC
CDR3 protein: CASSQGTVTTQETQYF

D gene: -
V gene: TRBV12-3/TRBV12-4
J gene: TRBJ2-5
clone size: many
CDR3 DNA: TGTGCCAGCAGTCCTATAGAGGGACCAGGCGAGACCCAGTACTTC
CDR3 protein: CASSPIEGPGETQYF

D gene: -
V gene: TRBV29-1
J gene: TRBJ2-7
clone size: many
CDR3 DNA: TGCAGCGTTGAATGGGGGGGGCTCTCCTACGAGCAGTACTTC
CDR3 protein: CSVEWGGLSYEQYF

D gene: TRBD1
V gene: TRBV7-9
J gene: TRBJ1-2
clone size: many
CDR3 DNA: TGTGCCAGCACCCTGAGTGACAGGGGGCAAGGCTACACCTTC
CDR3 protein: CASTLSDRGQGYTF

D gene: TRBD1
V gene: TRBV15
J gene: TRBJ2-5
clone size: many
CDR3 DNA: TGTGCCACCATGGACAGGGGGCAAGAGACCCAGTACTTC
CDR3 protein: CATMDRGQETQYF

D gene: -
V gene: TRBV20-1
J gene: TRBJ2-7
clone size: -
CDR3 DNA: TGCAGTGCTAGCCGGACCCTGTGGGAGCAGTACTTC
CDR3 protein: CSASRTLWEQYF

D gene: -
V gene: TRBV20-1
J gene: TRBJ1-3
clone size: -
CDR3 DNA: TGCAGTGCTAGAGGGGGGCGCGGAACTGGAAACACCATATATTTT
CDR3 protein: CSARGGRGTGNTIYF

D gene: -
V gene: TRBV10-3
J gene: TRBJ1-1
clone size: many
CDR3 DNA: TGTGCCATCAGCCATCCCGGGACGGGGAACACTGAAGCTTTCTTT
CDR3 protein: CAISHPGTGNTEAFF

D gene: TRBD2
V gene: TRBV11-2
J gene: TRBJ2-7
clone size: many
CDR3 DNA: TGTGCCAGCAGCCCACCACTGGGGCGGGGGGTTGACTACGAGCAGTACTTC
CDR3 protein: CASSPPLGRGVDYEQYF

D gene: TRBD1
V gene: TRBV20-1
J gene: TRBJ1-1
clone size: few
CDR3 DNA: TGCAGTGTCAGGGGCAGGGGGCGGCTTGTCACTGAAGCTTTCTTT
CDR3 protein: CSVRGRGRLVTEAFF

D gene: -
V gene: TRBV27
J gene: TRBJ2-3
clone size: -
CDR3 DNA: TGTGCCAGCAGTGGGGGTACAGATACGCAGTATTTT
CDR3 protein: CASSGGTDTQYF

D gene: -
V gene: TRBV18
J gene: TRBJ1-1
clone size: -
CDR3 DNA: TGTGCCAGCTCACCACCCAGTTGGAACACTGAAGCTTGCTTT
CDR3 protein: CASSPPSWNTEACF

D gene: TRBD1
V gene: TRBV12-3/TRBV12-4
J gene: TRBJ2-2
clone size: few
CDR3 DNA: TGTGCCAGCAGTTTGGGGGACAGGGGCTCGAACACCGGGGAGCTGTTTTTT
CDR3 protein: CASSLGDRGSNTGELFF

D gene: -
V gene: TRBV28
J gene: TRBJ1-5
clone size: many
CDR3 DNA: TGTGCCAGCAGTTTAGGTGTCGTGGATCAGCCCCAGCATTTT
CDR3 protein: CASSLGVVDQPQHF

D gene: TRBD1
V gene: TRBV2
J gene: TRBJ1-2
clone size: many
CDR3 DNA: TGTGCCAGCAGTTTGACAGGGGGCGAAGGCTACACCTTC
CDR3 protein: CASSLTGGEGYTF

D gene: -
V gene: TRBV6-2/TRBV6-3
J gene: TRBJ2-1
clone size: few
CDR3 DNA: TGTGCCAGCAGACTCCTCCGTCCAGGACTATCCTCCTACAATGAGCAGTTCTTC
CDR3 protein: CASRLLRPGLSSYNEQFF

D gene: TRBD1
V gene: TRBV9
J gene: TRBJ1-2
clone size: many
CDR3 DNA: TGTGCCAGCAGCGTCGACAGGGCCATTGAGGGCTACACCTTC
CDR3 protein: CASSVDRAIEGYTF

D gene: TRBD1
V gene: TRBV28
J gene: TRBJ1-1
clone size: -
CDR3 DNA: TGTGCCAGCAGTGAAACCGGGACAGGGAAACCTGAAGCTTGCTTT
CDR3 protein: CASSETGTGKPEACF

D gene: -
V gene: TRBV6-5
J gene: TRBJ1-5
clone size: -
CDR3 DNA: TGTGCCAGCAGTTACGGGATACGATATCAGCCCCAGCATTTT
CDR3 protein: CASSYGIRYQPQHF

D gene: -
V gene: TRBV5-1
J gene: TRBJ2-2
clone size: many
CDR3 DNA: TGCGCCAGCAGCTTGTCAGGGCCAACCGGGGAGCTGTTTTTT
CDR3 protein: CASSLSGPTGELFF

D gene: TRBD2
V gene: TRBV7-2
J gene: TRBJ2-5
clone size: -
CDR3 DNA: TGTGCCAGCAGCCAAGCGGGGACCCCCCAAGAGACCCAGTACTTC
CDR3 protein: CASSQAGTPQETQYF

D gene: -
V gene: TRBV10-2
J gene: TRBJ2-5
clone size: few
CDR3 DNA: TGCGCCAGCAGTGAGGTCTCATGGTACCAAGAGACCCAGTACTTC
CDR3 protein: CASSEVSWYQETQYF

D gene: TRBD2
V gene: TRBV4-3
J gene: TRBJ2-3
clone size: once
CDR3 DNA: TGCGCCAGCAGCCAAACTAGCGGGTACACAGATACGCAGTATTTT
CDR3 protein: CASSQTSGYTDTQYF

D gene: -
V gene: TRBV24-1
J gene: TRBJ2-2
clone size: many
CDR3 DNA: TGTGCCACCAAGGCGAACACCGGGGAGCTGTTTTTT
CDR3 protein: CATKANTGELFF

D gene: -
V gene: TRBV29-1
J gene: TRBJ1-1
clone size: -
CDR3 DNA: TGCAGCGTTGGTCTGAGGTCTGAAGCTTTCTTT
CDR3 protein: CSVGLRSEAFF

D gene: TRBD2
V gene: TRBV6-1
J gene: TRBJ2-7
clone size: -
CDR3 DNA: TGTGCCAGCAGTGTCAGCGGGAGTCCCTACGAGCAGTACTTC
CDR3 protein: CASSVSGSPYEQYF

D gene: -
V gene: TRBV6-1
J gene: TRBJ1-6
clone size: many
CDR3 DNA: TGTGCCAGCAAAAAACAGGGAGGCAATTCACCCCTCCACTTT
CDR3 protein: CASKKQGGNSPLHF

D gene: TRBD1
V gene: TRBV30
J gene: TRBJ2-7
clone size: -
CDR3 DNA: TGTGCCTGGGATAAGGGACAGGGGGCTAACGAGCAGTACTTC
CDR3 protein: CAWDKGQGANEQYF

D gene: TRBD1
V gene: TRBV28
J gene: TRBJ1-1
clone size: once
CDR3 DNA: TGTGCCAGCAGTCTAACGACAGGGTGGAACACTGAAGCTTTCTTT
CDR3 protein: CASSLTTGWNTEAFF

D gene: -
V gene: TRBV15
J gene: TRBJ2-7
clone size: few
CDR3 DNA: TGTGCCACCAGCAGAGAGGTAGATTACGAGCAGTACTTC
CDR3 protein: CATSREVDYEQYF

D gene: -
V gene: TRBV6-2/TRBV6-3
J gene: TRBJ1-1
clone size: many
CDR3 DNA: TGTGCCAGCAGTTACCACCCTATGACAGGAAGGAATGAAGCTTTCTTT
CDR3 protein: CASSYHPMTGRNEAFF

D gene: -
V gene: TRBV28
J gene: TRBJ2-5
clone size: -
CDR3 DNA: TGTGCCAGCAGGGGGGTGATGCAGACCCAGTACTTC
CDR3 protein: CASRGVMQTQYF

D gene: -
V gene: TRBV20-1
J gene: TRBJ1-6
clone size: few
CDR3 DNA: TGCAGTGCTAGAGACGACAGGCTGGGGGATTCACCCCTCCACTTT
CDR3 protein: CSARDDRLGDSPLHF

D gene: -
V gene: TRBV19
J gene: TRBJ1-1
clone size: few
CDR3 DNA: TGTGCCAGTACGAAGGAGACTCTGAACACTGAAGCTTTCTTT
CDR3 protein: CASTKETLNTEAFF

D gene: TRBD2
V gene: TRBV28
J gene: TRBJ2-5
clone size: few
CDR3 DNA: TGTGCCAGCAGTTTGCCCTCTAGCGGGGGGACCCAAGAGACCCAGTACTTC
CDR3 protein: CASSLPSSGGTQETQYF

D gene: -
V gene: TRBV20-1
J gene: TRBJ2-4
clone size: many
CDR3 DNA: TGCAGTGCCGGAAGGGCAGAGATAGCCAAAAACATTCAGTACTTC
CDR3 protein: CSAGRAEIAKNIQYF

D gene: -
V gene: TRBV9
J gene: TRBJ1-1
clone size: few
CDR3 DNA: TGTGCCAGCAGCGTAGTGGGGGCTGGGGGCGCTGAAGCTTTCTTT
CDR3 protein: CASSVVGAGGAEAFF

D gene: -
V gene: TRBV4-1
J gene: TRBJ1-2
clone size: -
CDR3 DNA: TGCGCCAGCAGCCAATTCGCGGCAGGGAACTATGGCTACACCTTC
CDR3 protein: CASSQFAAGNYGYTF

D gene: -
V gene: TRBV12-3/TRBV12-4
J gene: TRBJ2-2
clone size: many
CDR3 DNA: TGTGCCAGCAGCTCGAAGGCGGGACTTGCGAACACCGGGGAGCTGTTTTTT
CDR3 protein: CASSSKAGLANTGELFF

D gene: -
V gene: TRBV7-2
J gene: TRBJ1-3
clone size: many
CDR3 DNA: TGTGCCAGCAGCCCACAGGGAATAGCGTCTGGAAACACCATATATTTT
CDR3 protein: CASSPQGIASGNTIYF

D gene: -
V gene: TRBV7-2
J gene: TRBJ2-3
clone size: few
CDR3 DNA: TGTGCCAGCAGCTTCAGGGGACCATCAGATACGCAGTATTTT
CDR3 protein: CASSFRGPSDTQYF

D gene: -
V gene: TRBV6-2/TRBV6-3
J gene: TRBJ2-7
clone size: -
CDR3 DNA: TGTGCCAGCAGTCAACCCGACACATTCCCGGTCGAGCAGTACTTC
CDR3 protein: CASSQPDTFPVEQYF

D gene: -
V gene: TRBV11-2
J gene: TRBJ2-7
clone size: once
CDR3 DNA: TGTGCCAGCAGCTTAGTGGGGGCTAGCAACACCTACGAGCAGTACTTC
CDR3 protein: CASSLVGASNTYEQYF

D gene: -
V gene: TRBV7-8
J gene: TRBJ2-7
clone size: many
CDR3 DNA: TGTGCCAGCAGCTTAGGATTCGTAGGAGGGGACCAAACCTACGAGCAGTACTTC
CDR3 protein: CASSLGFVGGDQTYEQYF

D gene: TRBD2
V gene: TRBV19
J gene: TRBJ2-5
clone size: many
CDR3 DNA: TGTGCCAGTAGTTATACACTAGCGGGGGGCGGAGAGACCCAGTACTTC
CDR3 protein: CASSYTLAGGGETQYF

D gene: -
V gene: TRBV6-2/TRBV6-3
J gene: TRBJ2-7
clone size: -
CDR3 DNA: TGTGCCAGCACCGTAACAGGGACCGTCTGTATCTACGAGCAGTACTTC
CDR3 protein: CASTVTGTVCIYEQYF

D gene: -
V gene: TRBV15
J gene: TRBJ1-1
clone size: once
CDR3 DNA: TGTGCCACCAGCAGCAGATTGGGGTTCACTGAAGCTTTCTTT
CDR3 protein: CATSSRLGFTEAFF

D gene: -
V gene: TRBV12-3/TRBV12-4
J gene: TRBJ1-2
clone size: -
CDR3 DNA: TGTGCCAGCAGCCAATTCCAGGGGAGGATGGGACATGGCTACACCTTC
CDR3 protein: CASSQFQGRMGHGYTF

D gene: TRBD1
V gene: TRBV6-1
J gene: TRBJ1-1
clone size: many
CDR3 DNA: TGTGCCAGCAGGTTGACAGGGGGAAAAGCTGAAGCTTTCTTT
CDR3 protein: CASRLTGGKAEAFF

D gene: -
V gene: TRBV27
J gene: TRBJ2-7
clone size: many
CDR3 DNA: TGTGCCAGCAGCTCGACTCTCACTGGGTACGAGCAGTACTTC
CDR3 protein: CASSSTLTGYEQYF

D gene: TRBD1
V gene: TRBV6-5
J gene: TRBJ2-7
clone size: many
CDR3 DNA: TGTGCCAGCAGTTACCCGACAGGGGGAACAAGCGGGCTCTACGAGCAGTACTTC
CDR3 protein: CASSYPTGGTSGLYEQYF

D gene: TRBD1
V gene: TRBV5-1
J gene: TRBJ1-1
clone size: few
CDR3 DNA: TGCGCCAGCAGCTTGGAGGCGACAGGGAGGGACACTGAAGCTTTCTTT
CDR3 protein: CASSLEATGRDTEAFF

D gene: TRBD1
V gene: TRBV5-1
J gene: TRBJ1-2
clone size: few
CDR3 DNA: TGCGCCAGCAGTCGGACAGGGGGGGTTGAGACCTTC
CDR3 protein: CASSRTGGVETF